This T cell receptor beta chain was sequenced during a study of cytomegalovirus exposure and HLA in healthy donors. Study-level background: Earlier work reported approximately 100 million unique TCR beta sequences from 150 million to 200 million T cells. Overall study results and limits: Later findings reportedly placed an Asian-associated ancestry cluster below the roughly 700-donor mean for N-insertions.

The CDR3 extends over 17 amino acids. Germline CDR1 reads LNHDA; CDR2 reads SQIVND (reference sequence). V lost 5 bases, J lost 0 bases, and 17 bases lay in between. 13 Jbeta primers and 60 Vbeta primers were used for the PCR. Method: immunoSEQ multiplex PCR; TCRdb's copy keeps in-frame clones and lacks some. Among 100,000 to 150,000 clones listed, around three quarters were seen once. Points on this clone: Its antigen is still unknown.

The V gene is TRBV19, the J gene TRBJ1-5; weak D call: TRBD1 (5 bases). The specimen was PBMCs. This sequence originates from a woman aged 60 to 75 in good health and CMV-seropositive. CDR3 sequence (DNA): TGTGCCAGTAGTGCCAGGGCCTTTCCAAATAGCAATCAGCCCCAGCATTTT. It yields the protein CASSARAFPNSNQPQHF.